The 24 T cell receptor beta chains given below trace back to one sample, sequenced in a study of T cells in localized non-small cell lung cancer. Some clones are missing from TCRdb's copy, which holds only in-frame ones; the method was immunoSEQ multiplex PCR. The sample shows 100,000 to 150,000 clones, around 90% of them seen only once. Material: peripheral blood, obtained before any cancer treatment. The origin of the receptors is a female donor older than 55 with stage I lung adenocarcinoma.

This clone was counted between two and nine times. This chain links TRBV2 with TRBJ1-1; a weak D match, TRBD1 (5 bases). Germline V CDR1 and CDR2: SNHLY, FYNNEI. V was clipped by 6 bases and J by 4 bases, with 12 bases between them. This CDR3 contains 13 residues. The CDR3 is CASRQGGGTEAFF. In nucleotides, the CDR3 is TGTGCCAGCAGGCAGGGAGGTGGCACTGAAGCTTTCTTT.

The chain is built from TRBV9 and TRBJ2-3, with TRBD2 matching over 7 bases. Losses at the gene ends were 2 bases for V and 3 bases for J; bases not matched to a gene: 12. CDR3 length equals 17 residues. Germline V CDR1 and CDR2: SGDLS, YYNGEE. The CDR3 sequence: CASSVSRGSGSTDTQYF. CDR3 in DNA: TGTGCCAGCAGCGTCTCCCGGGGTAGCGGGTCAACAGATACGCAGTATTTT.

The CDR3 DNA reads as TGTGCCAGCTCCCAACAGGGTATCGGTAGCAATCAGCCCCAGCATTTT. This encodes CASSQQGIGSNQPQHF. V and J are TRBV18 and TRBJ1-5, with a weak D call TRBD1 (6 bases). The germline CDR1 and CDR2 sequences are KGHSH and LQKENI. V shed 6 bases and J shed 0 bases, with 15 bases lying between them. The CDR3 extends over 16 amino acids.

This chain's CDR3 is CASSLWVSNQPQHF. The CDR3 DNA sequence: TGTGCCAGCAGCTTGTGGGTTAGCAATCAGCCCCAGCATTTT. The V and J genes are TRBV5-6 and TRBJ1-5; D uncertain. The CDR3 runs 14 residues. Trimming took 1 base from V and 0 from J, leaving 5 bases between them. The germline gives CDR1 SGHDT, CDR2 YYEEEE.

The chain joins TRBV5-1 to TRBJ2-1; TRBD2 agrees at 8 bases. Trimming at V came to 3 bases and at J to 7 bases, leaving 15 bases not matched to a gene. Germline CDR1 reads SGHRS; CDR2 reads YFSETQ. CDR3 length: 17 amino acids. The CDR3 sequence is CASSSRLTGTRGNEQFF. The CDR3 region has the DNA TGCGCCAGCAGCTCCAGACTCACCGGGACTAGGGGTAATGAGCAGTTCTTC.

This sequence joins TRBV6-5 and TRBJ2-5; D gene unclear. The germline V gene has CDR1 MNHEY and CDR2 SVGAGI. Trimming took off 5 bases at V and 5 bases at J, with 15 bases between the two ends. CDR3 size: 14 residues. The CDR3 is CASSHLLGRETQYF. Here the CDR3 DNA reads TGTGCCAGCAGTCACCTTCTAGGTCGCGAGACCCAGTACTTC.

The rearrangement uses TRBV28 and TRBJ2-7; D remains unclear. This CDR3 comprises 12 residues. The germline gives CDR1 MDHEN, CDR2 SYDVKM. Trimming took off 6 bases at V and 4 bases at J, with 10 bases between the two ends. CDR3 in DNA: TGTGCCAGCAGGGGTATGAGGTACGAGCAGTACTTC. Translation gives CASRGMRYEQYF.

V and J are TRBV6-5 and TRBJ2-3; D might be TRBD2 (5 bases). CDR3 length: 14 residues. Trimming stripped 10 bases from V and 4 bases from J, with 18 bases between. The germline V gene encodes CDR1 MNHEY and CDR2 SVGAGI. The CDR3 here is CATKIGLNPDTQYF. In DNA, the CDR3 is TGTGCCACTAAGATCGGACTTAATCCAGATACGCAGTATTTT.

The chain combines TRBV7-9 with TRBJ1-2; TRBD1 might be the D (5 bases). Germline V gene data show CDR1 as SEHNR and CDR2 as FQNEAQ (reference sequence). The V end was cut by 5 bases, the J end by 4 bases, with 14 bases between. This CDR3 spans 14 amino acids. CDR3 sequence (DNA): TGTGCCAGCAGCCCCGACGGAGGGACCTATGGCTACACCTTC. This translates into CASSPDGGTYGYTF.

CDR3 sequence (DNA): TGCAGCGTTAACCACGCATGGAGGTCGGATGAGCAGTTCTTC. Residues: CSVNHAWRSDEQFF. The chain has TRBV29-1 and TRBJ2-1; a possible D gene is TRBD2 (5 bases). Germline V gives CDR1 SQVTM, CDR2 ANQGSEA. V lost 5 bases and J 8 bases, leaving 19 bases between the germline ends. The CDR3 runs to 14 residues.

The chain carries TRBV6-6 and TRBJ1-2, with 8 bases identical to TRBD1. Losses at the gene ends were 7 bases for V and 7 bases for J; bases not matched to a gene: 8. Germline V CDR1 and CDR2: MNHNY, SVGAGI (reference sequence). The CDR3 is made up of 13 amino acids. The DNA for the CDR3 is TGTGCCAGCACCGACCAGGGGGCCGGTGGCTACACCTTC. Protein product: CASTDQGAGGYTF.

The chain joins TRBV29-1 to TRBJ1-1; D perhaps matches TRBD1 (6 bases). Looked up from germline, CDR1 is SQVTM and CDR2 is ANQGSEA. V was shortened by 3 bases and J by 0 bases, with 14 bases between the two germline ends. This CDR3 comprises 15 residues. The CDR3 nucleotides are TGCAGCGTTGAGGCCCCAGGGGAATTGAACACTGAAGCTTTCTTT. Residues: CSVEAPGELNTEAFF.

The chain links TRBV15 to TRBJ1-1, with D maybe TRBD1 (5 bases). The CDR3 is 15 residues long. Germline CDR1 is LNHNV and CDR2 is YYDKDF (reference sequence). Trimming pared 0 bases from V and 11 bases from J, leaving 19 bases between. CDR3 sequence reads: CATSRDRNRGVGAFF. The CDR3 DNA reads TGTGCCACCAGCAGAGATCGGAACAGAGGGGTTGGGGCTTTCTTT.

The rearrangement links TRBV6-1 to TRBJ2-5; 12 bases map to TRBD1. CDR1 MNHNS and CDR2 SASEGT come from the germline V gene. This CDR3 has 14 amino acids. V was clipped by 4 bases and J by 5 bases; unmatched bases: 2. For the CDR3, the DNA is TGTGCCAGCAGTGGGGACAGGGGGCGGGAGACCCAGTACTTC. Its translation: CASSGDRGRETQYF.

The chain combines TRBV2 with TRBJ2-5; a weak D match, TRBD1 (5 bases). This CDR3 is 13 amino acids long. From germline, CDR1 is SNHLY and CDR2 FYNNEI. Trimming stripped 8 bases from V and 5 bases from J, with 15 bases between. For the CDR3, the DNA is TGTGCCAGCTCAAGAGACAGAGAGGAGACCCAGTACTTC. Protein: CASSRDREETQYF. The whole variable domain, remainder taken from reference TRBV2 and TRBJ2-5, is EPEVTQTPSHQVTQMGQEVILRCVPISNHLYFYWYRQILGQKVEFLVSFYNNEISEKSEIFDDQFSVERPDGSNFTLKIRSTKLEDSAMYFCASSRDREETQYFGPGTRLLVL.

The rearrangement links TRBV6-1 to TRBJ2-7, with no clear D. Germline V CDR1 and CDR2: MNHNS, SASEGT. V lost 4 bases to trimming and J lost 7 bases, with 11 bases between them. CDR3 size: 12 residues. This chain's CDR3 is CASSALLGEQYF. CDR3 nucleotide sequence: TGTGCCAGCAGTGCACTGTTAGGGGAGCAGTACTTC.

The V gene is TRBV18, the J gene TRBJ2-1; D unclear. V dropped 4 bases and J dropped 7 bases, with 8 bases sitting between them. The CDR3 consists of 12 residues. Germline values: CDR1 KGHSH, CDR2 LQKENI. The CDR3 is CASSRAGNEQFF. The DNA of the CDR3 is TGTGCCAGCTCACGGGCCGGTAATGAGCAGTTCTTC.

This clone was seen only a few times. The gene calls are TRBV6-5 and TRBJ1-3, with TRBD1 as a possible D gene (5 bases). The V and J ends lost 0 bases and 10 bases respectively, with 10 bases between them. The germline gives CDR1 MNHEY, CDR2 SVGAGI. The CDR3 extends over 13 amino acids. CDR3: CASSYSHGGTIYF. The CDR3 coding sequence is TGTGCCAGCAGTTACTCCCATGGGGGGACCATATATTTT.

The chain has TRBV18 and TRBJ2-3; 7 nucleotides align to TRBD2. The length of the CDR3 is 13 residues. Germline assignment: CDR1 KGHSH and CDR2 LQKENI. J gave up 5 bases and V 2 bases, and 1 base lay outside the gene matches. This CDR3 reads CASSPGLVDTQYF. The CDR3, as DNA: TGTGCCAGCTCACCAGGACTAGTAGATACGCAGTATTTT.

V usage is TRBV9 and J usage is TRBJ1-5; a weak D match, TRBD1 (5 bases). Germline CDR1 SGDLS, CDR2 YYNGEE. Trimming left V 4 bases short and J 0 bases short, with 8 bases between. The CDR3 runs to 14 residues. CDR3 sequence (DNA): TGTGCCAGCAGCATAGACAGTAGCAATCAGCCCCAGCATTTT. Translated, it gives CASSIDSSNQPQHF. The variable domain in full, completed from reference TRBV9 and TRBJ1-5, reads DSGVTQTPKHLITATGQRVTLRCSPRSGDLSVYWYQQSLDQGLQFLIQYYNGEERAKGNILERFSAQQFPDLHSELNLSSLELGDSALYFCASSIDSSNQPQHFGDGTRLSIL.

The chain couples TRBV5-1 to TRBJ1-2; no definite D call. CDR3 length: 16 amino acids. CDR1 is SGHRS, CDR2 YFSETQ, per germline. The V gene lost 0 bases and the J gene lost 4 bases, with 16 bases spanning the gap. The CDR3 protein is CASSLAPQSKSYGYTF. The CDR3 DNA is TGCGCCAGCAGCTTGGCCCCACAGAGCAAAAGCTATGGCTACACCTTC.

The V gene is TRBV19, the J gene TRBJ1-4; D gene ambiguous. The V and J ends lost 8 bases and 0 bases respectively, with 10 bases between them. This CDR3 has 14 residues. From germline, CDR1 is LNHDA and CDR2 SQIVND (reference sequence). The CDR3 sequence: CASAQGSTNEKLFF. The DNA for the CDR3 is TGTGCCAGTGCTCAAGGGTCAACTAATGAAAAACTGTTTTTT. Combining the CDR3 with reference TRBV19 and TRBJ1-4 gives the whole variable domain DGGITQSPKYLFRKEGQNVTLSCEQNLNHDAMYWYRQDPGQGLRLIYYSQIVNDFQKGDIAEGYSVSREKKESFPLTVTSAQKNPTAFYLCASAQGSTNEKLFFGSGTQLSVL.

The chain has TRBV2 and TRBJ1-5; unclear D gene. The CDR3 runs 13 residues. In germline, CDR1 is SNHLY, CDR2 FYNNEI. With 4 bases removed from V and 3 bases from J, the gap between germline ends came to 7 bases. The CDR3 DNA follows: TGTGCCAGCAGTGTCAGCTCCAATCAGCCCCAGCATTTT. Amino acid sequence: CASSVSSNQPQHF.

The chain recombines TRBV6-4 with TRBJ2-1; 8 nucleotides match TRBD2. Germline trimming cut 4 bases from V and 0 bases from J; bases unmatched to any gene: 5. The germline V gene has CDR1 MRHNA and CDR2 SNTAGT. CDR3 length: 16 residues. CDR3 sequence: CASSVTSGSSYNEQFF. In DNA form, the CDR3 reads TGTGCCAGCAGTGTCACTAGCGGAAGCTCCTACAATGAGCAGTTCTTC.